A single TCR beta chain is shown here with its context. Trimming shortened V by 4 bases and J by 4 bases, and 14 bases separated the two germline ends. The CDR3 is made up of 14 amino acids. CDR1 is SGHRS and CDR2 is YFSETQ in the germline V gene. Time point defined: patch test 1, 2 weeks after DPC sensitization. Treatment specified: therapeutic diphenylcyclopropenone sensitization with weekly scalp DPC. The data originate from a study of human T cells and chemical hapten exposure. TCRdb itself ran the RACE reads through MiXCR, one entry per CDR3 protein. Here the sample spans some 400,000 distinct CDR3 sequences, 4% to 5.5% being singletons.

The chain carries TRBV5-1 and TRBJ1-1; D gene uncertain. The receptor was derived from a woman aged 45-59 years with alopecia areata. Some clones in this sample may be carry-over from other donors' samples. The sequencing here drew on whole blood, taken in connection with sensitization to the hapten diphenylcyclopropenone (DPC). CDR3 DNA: TGCGCCAGCAGCCTAAACGAGGGAGGCACTGAAGCTTTCTTT. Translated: CASSLNEGGTEAFF.